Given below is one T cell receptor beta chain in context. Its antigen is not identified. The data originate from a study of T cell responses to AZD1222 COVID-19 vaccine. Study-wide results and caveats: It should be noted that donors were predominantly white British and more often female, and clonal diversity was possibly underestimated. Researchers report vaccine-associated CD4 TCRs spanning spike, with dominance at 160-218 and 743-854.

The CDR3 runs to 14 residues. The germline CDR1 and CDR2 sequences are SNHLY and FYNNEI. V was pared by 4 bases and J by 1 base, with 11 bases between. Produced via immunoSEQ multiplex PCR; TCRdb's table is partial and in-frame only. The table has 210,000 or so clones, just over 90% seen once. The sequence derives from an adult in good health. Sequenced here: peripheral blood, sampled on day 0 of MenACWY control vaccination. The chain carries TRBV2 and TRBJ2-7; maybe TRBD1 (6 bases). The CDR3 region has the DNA TGTGCCAGCAGTGGGTGGACAGAGTCCTACGAGCAGTACTTC. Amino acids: CASSGWTESYEQYF.